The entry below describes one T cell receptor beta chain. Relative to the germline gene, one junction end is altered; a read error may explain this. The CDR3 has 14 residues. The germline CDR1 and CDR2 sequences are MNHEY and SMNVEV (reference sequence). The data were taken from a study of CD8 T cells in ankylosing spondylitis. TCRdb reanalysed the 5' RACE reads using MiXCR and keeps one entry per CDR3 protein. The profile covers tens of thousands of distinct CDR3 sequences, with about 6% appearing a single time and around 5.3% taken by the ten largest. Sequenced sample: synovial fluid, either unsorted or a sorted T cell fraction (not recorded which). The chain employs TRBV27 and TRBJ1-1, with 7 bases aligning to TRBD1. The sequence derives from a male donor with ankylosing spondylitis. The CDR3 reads CASSLRRTGLKVSF. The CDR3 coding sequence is TGTGCCAGCAGTTTAAGAAGGACAGGCCTGAAAGTTTCCTTT.